This TCR beta chain was obtained from a study of cytomegalovirus exposure and HLA in healthy donors (dated by TCRdb to between 2016 and 2019). Some background on the complete study: An earlier analysis of approximately 600 of the donors reported 250 to 350 Gb of sequence data and approximately 110 million unique TCR beta sequences from 190 million or so T cells. The T cell repertoires of some 700 subjects were profiled by immunosequencing and related to cytomegalovirus serostatus. Every discovery cohort repertoire had been produced on one sequencing platform. To study patterns of TCR occurrence, a later analysis re-analyzed previously published TCR beta repertoires from just over 650 donors and added high-resolution HLA genotyping. An earlier analysis of approximately 500 of the donors applied high-throughput TCR beta sequencing to assess whether each TCR beta V gene segment acted as functional or pseudogenic. Typing coverage varied by locus: about 629-640 donors for A, B, C, DRB1 and DQB1; around 560 for DQA1; about 590 for DPA1; roughly 450 for DPB1. Of the 300 to 500 genotyped donors, 70% to 90% were placed in the genetic ancestry cluster associated with self-reported Caucasian donors. To predict cytomegalovirus infection status, the study combined high-throughput TCR immunosequencing, statistical association of individual TCRs with disease status, and machine learning. Across 398 genotyped donors of the cohort, an average of approximately 240,000 unique TCR beta nucleotide sequences per donor were sequenced, and around 20% of those sequences were non-productive. In a later genetic analysis, genome-wide SNP genotypes for about three fifths of the roughly 670 donors were used, and that subset was treated as a discovery cohort. Roughly five DR-DQ haplotypes were handled as single units for association and clustering because linkage in the cohort was strong. Besides the first cohort of approximately 670 subjects, a separate validation cohort made up of 95 to 150 different subjects was used. About 310 gigabases of sequencing data and 80 million or so unique TCR sequences were included in an early release covering under 650 HLA-typed donors. Alongside the repertoire data, information on donor age, sex, ethnicity and CMV serostatus was compiled. Class I and class II HLA loci were covered by the typing at four-digit resolution. Rather than drawing on any new phenotypic data, the later analysis identified candidate immune exposures from TCR beta sequences and the way those sequences occurred across donors. The study aimed to test whether cataloging public T cell receptors could reveal signatures of past pathogen exposure. Broader findings and caveats from the paper: Roughly uniform sequencing depth across donors was assumed in presence/absence analyses, although this assumption may not hold. Several of the top co-occurrence clusters appeared to be linked to parvovirus B19, influenza, CMV and Epstein-Barr virus, according to a later analysis. According to the authors, the approach could potentially be generalized to other disease states and immunological phenotypes. The classifier was reported to diagnose cytomegalovirus status with high specificity and sensitivity in both the original and validation cohorts. Linkage disequilibrium might explain the correlated functional status among segregating V segments, but an unknown experimental factor could not be excluded. HLA typing was unavailable for some donors at each locus, so association tests used only the typed subset. In a later analysis, around 17,000 TCR beta sequences were associated with specific HLA alleles at a false discovery rate of 0.05. Because counts were too low, 15 to 20 rarely observed V segments, including chromosome 9 orphons, were excluded from the earlier analysis of 500 to 700 of the donors. According to a later genetic analysis, donors in an Asian-associated ancestry cluster had fewer N-insertions in productive TCRs than the approximately 610-donor mean. An association between a missense DCLRE1C variant and V-gene and J-gene trimming of TCR beta chains was found in a later genetic analysis and replicated in an independent cohort. Most CMV-associated TCR beta chains appeared to be HLA-restricted in a later analysis, and the HLA associations seemed to be driven largely by CMV exposure. Immune exposure information for the cohort was limited to CMV serostatus. Strong co-occurrence of HLA alleles, especially DR and DQ, made assigning TCR associations to individual alleles difficult. In a later analysis, HLA-associated TCR beta chains were found to be more clonally expanded and to have lower generation probabilities than equally common non-associated chains. A total of 150 to 200 TCR beta chains were listed by the study as associated with cytomegalovirus. While some public TCRs were present in many individuals, most TCR sequences turned up only very rarely across donors. Only TCR beta chains were sequenced in this cohort, and the absence of alpha or paired-chain data limited detectable features. An earlier analysis of approximately 530 of the donors showed that most TCR beta V segments appeared in productive rearrangements either about 90% or about 30% of the time, which broadly matched IMGT annotations. A few of the identified cytomegalovirus-associated TCR beta chains were confirmed in vitro to be specific for cytomegalovirus antigens. The 87-base-pair reads could not distinguish some IMGT-functional V segments, including TRBV6-2 and TRBV6-3, so those segments were excluded. A further reported finding was that TCR beta sequences accurately predicted the HLA-A and HLA-B alleles for most subjects in the first cohort. A cluster of highly shared sequence variants was judged likely to represent a technical artifact of the sequencing pipeline. According to a later analysis, TCR association rates differed among HLA loci, with DRB1 alleles showing the most associated TCRs and HLA-C alleles showing the fewest.

In total, around 600 healthy bone marrow donors made up the cohort. Cohort members were all nominally healthy when sampled, although unrecorded immune exposures were likely present. The donor was CMV seropositive and was included in the group of 289 seropositive cohort members. A peripheral blood sample was collected from each donor, and TCR beta sequencing was performed on peripheral blood mononuclear cells. The Qiagen DNeasy Blood Extraction Kit was used to extract genomic DNA from the blood cell samples. The CDR3 covers 14 residues, taking in both the cysteine and the phenylalanine. The entry retains the CDR3 DNA only, 42 bases that are in frame from base 1. Here V drops 0 bases and J drops 3 bases, and the junction holds 1 base not matched to any gene. CDR1 and CDR2 were assigned from the germline V gene (reference sequence) as MNHNY and SVGAGI. This clone was seen a handful of times. Its specific antigen is unknown. Nothing much larger sits one base from this clone, and base qualities are not available.

The library came from the immunoSEQ multiplex PCR assay. A mixture of 60 forward primers for TCR Vbeta segments and 13 reverse primers for TCR Jbeta segments was used in the multiplex PCR. The CDR3 region of rearranged TCR beta genes was amplified from genomic DNA by a multiplex PCR assay. Amplified TCR beta libraries were sequenced as 87-base-pair reads on the Illumina HiSeq System. The authors' pipeline ran thus. Across the roughly 640 repertoires, a later analysis counted tens of millions of unique TCR beta chains, some 11 million of which were shared by at least two donors. Raw reads were error-corrected and collapsed into unique sequences by a nearest-neighbor algorithm in which closely related sequences were merged to remove PCR and sequencing errors. To assign V, D and J gene segments, CDR3 sequences were aligned to IMGT reference sequences. For a sequence to be retained, at least a six-nucleotide match to both a V gene segment and a J gene segment was required. Rearrangements were classified as productive when the CDR3 lacked stop codons and remained in frame with V and J, and all other rearrangements were classified as non-productive. Following IMGT convention, CDR3 was defined as the stretch from the second conserved V-encoded cysteine to the conserved J-encoded phenylalanine. The earlier analysis of about 530 of the donors excluded any sequence lacking an unambiguous match to a single V gene segment. An earlier analysis of 500 to 700 of the donors classified V segments as functional when productive rearrangements were above 56.7% and as segregating when the standard deviation between donors was above 5%. To diagnose cytomegalovirus status from the catalog of TCR beta chain sequences, a statistical classification framework was built. V and J gene assignment, in a later analysis, came from comparing TCR nucleotide sequences with IMGT/GENE-DB human TR gene sequences. The TCRdist pipeline was used in a later analysis to assign CDR3 sequences and most-parsimonious VDJ recombination scenarios. A later analysis defined each TCR beta chain by its CDR3 amino acid sequence plus V-gene family, and excluded reads lacking a unique V-gene family. To address suspected cross-contamination and a sequencing artifact, a later analysis removed 592 highly shared, low-generation-probability nucleotide sequences. In a later analysis, a clonal expansion index for each public chain was calculated from normalized within-repertoire ranks of inferred template counts. A later analysis computed generation probabilities with a VDJ recombination model fitted to out-of-frame rearrangements, and checked the results against IGoR. Hypergeometric tests were used in a later analysis to score TCR-TCR, TCR-HLA and TCR-CMV co-occurrence, with a repertoire-size bias correction applied to the TCR pairs. In a later analysis, false discovery rates were estimated by permuting HLA or CMV assignments 20 times. In a later analysis, co-occurring TCRs were grouped with DBSCAN, and TCRdist sequence similarity was added when clustering was performed within HLA-allele-positive subsets. For co-occurrence clustering, repertoires with fewer than 30,000 or more than 120,000 public chains were excluded, along with five repertoires with anomalous nucleotide sharing. This immuneACCESS table, as held by TCRdb, lists in-frame sequences with V and J called but not all clones. Of the missing ones, under half trace to an unresolved V gene in checked studies; the others have no known cause. V and J calls and clone size are as listed in that table; D and trimming were resolved from the DNA. For this sample there are tens of thousands of clones; around 66% appear just once. The ten largest account for approximately 16% of the sample.

The origin of this receptor is a woman aged 35 to 49 in good health and CMV-seropositive. The sequenced sample consisted of PBMCs. The chain is made from TRBV6-6 and TRBJ2-7, with 8 junctional bases fitting TRBD2. The CDR3 reads CASSYSGTSYEQYF. The sequenced DNA is TGTGCCAGCAGTTACTCGGGGACTAGCTACGAGCAGTACTTC.